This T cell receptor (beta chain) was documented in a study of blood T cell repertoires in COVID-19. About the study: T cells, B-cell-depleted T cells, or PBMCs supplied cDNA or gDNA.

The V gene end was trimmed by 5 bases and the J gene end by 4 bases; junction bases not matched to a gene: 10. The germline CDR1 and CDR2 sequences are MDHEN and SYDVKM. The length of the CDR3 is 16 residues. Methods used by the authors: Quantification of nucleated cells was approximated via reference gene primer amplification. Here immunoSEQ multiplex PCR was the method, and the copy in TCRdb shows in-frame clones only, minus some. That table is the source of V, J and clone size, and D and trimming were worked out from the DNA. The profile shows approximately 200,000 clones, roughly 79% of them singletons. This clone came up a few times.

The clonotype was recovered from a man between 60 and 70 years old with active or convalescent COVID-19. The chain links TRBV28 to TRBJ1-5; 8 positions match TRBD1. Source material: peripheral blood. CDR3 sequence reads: CASSRYGQGKNQPQHF. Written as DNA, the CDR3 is TGTGCCAGCAGTCGATATGGACAGGGAAAAAATCAGCCCCAGCATTTT.